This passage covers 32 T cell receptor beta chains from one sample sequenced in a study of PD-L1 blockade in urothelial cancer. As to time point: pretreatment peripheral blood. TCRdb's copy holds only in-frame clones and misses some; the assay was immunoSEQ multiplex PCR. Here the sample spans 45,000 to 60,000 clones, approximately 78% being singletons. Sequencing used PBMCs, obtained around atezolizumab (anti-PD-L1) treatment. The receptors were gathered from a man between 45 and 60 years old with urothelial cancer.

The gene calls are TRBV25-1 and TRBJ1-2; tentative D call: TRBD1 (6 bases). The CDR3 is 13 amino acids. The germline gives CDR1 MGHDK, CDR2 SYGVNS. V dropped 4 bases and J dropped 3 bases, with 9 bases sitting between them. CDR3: CASSGDTYYGYTF. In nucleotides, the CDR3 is TGTGCCAGCAGTGGGGACACCTACTATGGCTACACCTTC.

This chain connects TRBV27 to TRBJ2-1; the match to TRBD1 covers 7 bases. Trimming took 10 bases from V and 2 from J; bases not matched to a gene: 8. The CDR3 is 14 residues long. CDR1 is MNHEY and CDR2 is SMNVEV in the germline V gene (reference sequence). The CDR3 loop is CATKQGRPYNEQFF. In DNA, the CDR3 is TGTGCCACCAAACAGGGGCGACCCTACAATGAGCAGTTCTTC.

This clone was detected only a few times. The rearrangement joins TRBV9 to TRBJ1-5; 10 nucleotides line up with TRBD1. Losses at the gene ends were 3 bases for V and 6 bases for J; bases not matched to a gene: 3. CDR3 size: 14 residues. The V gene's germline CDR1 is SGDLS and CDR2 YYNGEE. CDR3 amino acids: CASSGGQGTQPQHF. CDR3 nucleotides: TGTGCCAGCAGCGGGGGACAGGGGACTCAGCCCCAGCATTTT.

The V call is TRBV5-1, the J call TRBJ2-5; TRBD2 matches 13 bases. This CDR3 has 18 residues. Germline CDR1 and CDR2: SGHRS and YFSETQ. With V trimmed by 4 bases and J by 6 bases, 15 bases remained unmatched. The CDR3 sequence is CASSPLLLAGGTMKTQYF. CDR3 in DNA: TGCGCCAGCAGCCCCCTTTTACTAGCGGGAGGGACTATGAAGACCCAGTACTTC.

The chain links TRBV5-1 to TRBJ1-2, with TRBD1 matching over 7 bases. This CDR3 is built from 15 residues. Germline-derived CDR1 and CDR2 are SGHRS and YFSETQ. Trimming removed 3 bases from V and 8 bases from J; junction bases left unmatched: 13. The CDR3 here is CASSSPGQSHSGYTF. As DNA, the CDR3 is TGCGCCAGCAGCTCGCCGGGACAGTCCCACTCGGGCTACACCTTC.

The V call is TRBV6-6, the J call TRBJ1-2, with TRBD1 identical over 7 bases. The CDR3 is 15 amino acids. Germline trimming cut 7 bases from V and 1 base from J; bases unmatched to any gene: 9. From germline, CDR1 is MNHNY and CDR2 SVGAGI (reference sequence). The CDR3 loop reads CASIPPGQSNYGYTF. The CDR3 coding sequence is TGTGCCAGCATTCCCCCGGGACAGAGTAACTATGGCTACACCTTC.

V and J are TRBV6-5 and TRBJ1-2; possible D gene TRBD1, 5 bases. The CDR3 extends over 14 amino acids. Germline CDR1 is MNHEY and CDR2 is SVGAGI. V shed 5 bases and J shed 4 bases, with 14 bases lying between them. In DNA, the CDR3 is TGTGCCAGCAGTACGGGGACGGGACTCTATGGCTACACCTTC. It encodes CASSTGTGLYGYTF.

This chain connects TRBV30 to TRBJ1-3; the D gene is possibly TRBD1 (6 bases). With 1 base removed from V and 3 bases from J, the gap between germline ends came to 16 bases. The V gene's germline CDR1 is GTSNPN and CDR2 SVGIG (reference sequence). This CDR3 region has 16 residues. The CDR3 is CAWSGQLTGFGNTIYF. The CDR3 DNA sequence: TGTGCCTGGAGTGGACAGCTTACAGGGTTTGGAAACACCATATATTTT.

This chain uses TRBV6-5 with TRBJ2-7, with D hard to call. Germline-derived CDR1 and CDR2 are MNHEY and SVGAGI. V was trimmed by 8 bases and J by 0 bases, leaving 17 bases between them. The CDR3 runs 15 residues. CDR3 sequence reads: CASCSKRRFSYEQYF. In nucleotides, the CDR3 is TGTGCCAGCTGTAGTAAGCGCAGATTCTCCTACGAGCAGTACTTC.

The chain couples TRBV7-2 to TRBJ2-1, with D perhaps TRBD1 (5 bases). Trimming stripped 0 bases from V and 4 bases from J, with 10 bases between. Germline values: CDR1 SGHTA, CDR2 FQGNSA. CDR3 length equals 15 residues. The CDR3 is CASSLARANYNEQFF. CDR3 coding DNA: TGTGCCAGCAGCTTAGCCAGGGCGAATTACAATGAGCAGTTCTTC.

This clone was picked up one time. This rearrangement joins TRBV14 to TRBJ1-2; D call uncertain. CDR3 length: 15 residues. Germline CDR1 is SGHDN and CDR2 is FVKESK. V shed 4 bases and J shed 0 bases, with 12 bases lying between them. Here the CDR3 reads CASSRSGNPNYGYTF. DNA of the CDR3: TGTGCCAGCAGCCGATCAGGCAACCCTAACTATGGCTACACCTTC.

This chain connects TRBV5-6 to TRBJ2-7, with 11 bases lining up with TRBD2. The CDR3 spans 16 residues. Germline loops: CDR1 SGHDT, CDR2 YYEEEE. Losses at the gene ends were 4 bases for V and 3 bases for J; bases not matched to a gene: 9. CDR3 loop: CASSRLAGTSGYEQYF. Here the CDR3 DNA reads TGTGCCAGCAGCCGTTTGGCCGGGACTAGCGGCTACGAGCAGTACTTC.

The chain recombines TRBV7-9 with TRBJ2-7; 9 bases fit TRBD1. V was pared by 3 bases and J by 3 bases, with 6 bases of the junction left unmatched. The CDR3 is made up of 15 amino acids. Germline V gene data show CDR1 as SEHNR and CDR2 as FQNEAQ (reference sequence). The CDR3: CASSLSGTGYYEQYF. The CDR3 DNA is TGTGCCAGCAGCTTGTCCGGGACAGGGTACTACGAGCAGTACTTC. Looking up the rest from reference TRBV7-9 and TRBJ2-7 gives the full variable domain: DTGVSQNPRHKITKRGQNVTFRCDPISEHNRLYWYRQTLGQGPEFLTYFQNEAQLEKSRLLSDRFSAERPKGSFSTLEIQRTEQGDSAMYLCASSLSGTGYYEQYFGPGTRLTVT.

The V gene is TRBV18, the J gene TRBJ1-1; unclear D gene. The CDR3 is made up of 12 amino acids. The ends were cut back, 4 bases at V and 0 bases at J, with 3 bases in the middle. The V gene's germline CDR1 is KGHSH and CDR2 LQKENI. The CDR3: CASSHMNTEAFF. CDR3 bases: TGTGCCAGCTCACACATGAACACTGAAGCTTTCTTT.

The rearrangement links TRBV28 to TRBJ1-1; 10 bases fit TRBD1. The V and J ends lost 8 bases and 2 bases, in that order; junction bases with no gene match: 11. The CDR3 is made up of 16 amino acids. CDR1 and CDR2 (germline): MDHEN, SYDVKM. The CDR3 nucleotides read TGTGCCAGCGGGGGGAAGACAGGGGGCGGAAACACTGAAGCTTTCTTT. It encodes CASGGKTGGGNTEAFF.

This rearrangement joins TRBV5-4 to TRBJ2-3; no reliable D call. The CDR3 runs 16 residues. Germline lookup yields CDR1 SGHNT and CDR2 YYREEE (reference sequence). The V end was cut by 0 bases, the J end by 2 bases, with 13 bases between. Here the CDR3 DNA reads TGTGCCAGCAGCTTGGGTCGGGTGACCTTCACAGATACGCAGTATTTT. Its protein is CASSLGRVTFTDTQYF.

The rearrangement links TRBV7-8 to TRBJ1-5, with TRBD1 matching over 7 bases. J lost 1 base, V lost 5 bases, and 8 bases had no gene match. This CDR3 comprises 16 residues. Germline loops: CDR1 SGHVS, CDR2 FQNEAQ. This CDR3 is CASSGEGGWSNQPQHF. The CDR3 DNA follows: TGTGCCAGCAGCGGAGAAGGGGGCTGGAGCAATCAGCCCCAGCATTTT.

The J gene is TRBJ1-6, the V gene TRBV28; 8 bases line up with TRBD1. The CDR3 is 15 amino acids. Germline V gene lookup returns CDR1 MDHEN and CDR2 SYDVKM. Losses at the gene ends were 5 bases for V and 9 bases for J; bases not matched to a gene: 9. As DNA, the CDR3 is TGTGCCAGCAGTCCCCCGACAGGGGCAACTTCACCCCTCCACTTT. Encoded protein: CASSPPTGATSPLHF.

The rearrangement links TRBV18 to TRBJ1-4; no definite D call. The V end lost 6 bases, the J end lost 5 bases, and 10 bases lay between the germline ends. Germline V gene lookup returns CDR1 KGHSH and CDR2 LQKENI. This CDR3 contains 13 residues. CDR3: CASSQIRNEKLFF. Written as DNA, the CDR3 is TGTGCCAGCTCTCAGATTCGCAATGAAAAACTGTTTTTT. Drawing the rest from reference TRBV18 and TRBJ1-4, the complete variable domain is NAGVMQNPRHLVRRRGQEARLRCSPMKGHSHVYWYRQLPEEGLKFMVYLQKENIIDESGMPKERFSAEFPKEGPSILRIQQVVRGDSAAYFCASSQIRNEKLFFGSGTQLSVL.

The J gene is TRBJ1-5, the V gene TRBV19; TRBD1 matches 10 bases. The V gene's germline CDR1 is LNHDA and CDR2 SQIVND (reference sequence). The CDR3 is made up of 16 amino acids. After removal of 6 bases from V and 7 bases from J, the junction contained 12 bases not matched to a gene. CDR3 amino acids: CASSPLDRGRGQPQHF. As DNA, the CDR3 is TGTGCCAGTAGCCCTCTAGACAGGGGGCGCGGGCAGCCCCAGCATTTT. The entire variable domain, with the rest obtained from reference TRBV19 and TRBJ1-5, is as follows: DGGITQSPKYLFRKEGQNVTLSCEQNLNHDAMYWYRQDPGQGLRLIYYSQIVNDFQKGDIAEGYSVSREKKESFPLTVTSAQKNPTAFYLCASSPLDRGRGQPQHFGDGTRLSIL.

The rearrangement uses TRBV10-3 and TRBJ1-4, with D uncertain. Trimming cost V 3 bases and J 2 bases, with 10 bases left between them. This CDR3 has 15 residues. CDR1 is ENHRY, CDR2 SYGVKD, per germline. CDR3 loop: CAISEEFGTNEKLFF. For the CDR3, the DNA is TGTGCCATCAGTGAAGAGTTCGGGACTAATGAAAAACTGTTTTTT.

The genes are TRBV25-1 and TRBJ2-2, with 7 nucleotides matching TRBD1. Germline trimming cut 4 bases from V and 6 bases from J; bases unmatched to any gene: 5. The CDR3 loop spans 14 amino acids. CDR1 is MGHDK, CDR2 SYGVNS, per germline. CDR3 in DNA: TGTGCCAGCAGTGTAGGGGGCGCAGCCGGGGAGCTGTTTTTT. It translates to CASSVGGAAGELFF.

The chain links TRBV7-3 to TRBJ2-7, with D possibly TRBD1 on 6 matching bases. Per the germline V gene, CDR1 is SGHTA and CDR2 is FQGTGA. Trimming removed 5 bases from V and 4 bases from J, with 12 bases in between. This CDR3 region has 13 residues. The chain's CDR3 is CASSRVQGYEQYF. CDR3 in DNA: TGTGCCAGCAGCCGAGTGCAGGGGTACGAGCAGTACTTC.

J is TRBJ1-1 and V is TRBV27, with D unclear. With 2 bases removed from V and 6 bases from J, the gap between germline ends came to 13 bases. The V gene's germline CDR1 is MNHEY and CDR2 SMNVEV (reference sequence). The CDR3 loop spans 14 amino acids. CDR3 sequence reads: CASSLEGLVAEAFF. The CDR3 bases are TGTGCCAGCAGTTTAGAGGGTTTGGTCGCTGAAGCTTTCTTT.

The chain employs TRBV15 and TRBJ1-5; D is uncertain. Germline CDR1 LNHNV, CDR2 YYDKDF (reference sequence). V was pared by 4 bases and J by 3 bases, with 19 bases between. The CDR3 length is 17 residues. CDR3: CATSTSSFGPSNQPQHF. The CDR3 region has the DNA TGTGCCACCAGCACCTCCTCTTTTGGGCCATCCAATCAGCCCCAGCATTTT.

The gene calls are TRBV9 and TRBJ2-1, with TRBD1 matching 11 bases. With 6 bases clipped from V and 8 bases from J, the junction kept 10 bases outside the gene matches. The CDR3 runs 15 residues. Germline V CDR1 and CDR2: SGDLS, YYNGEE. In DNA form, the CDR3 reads TGTGCCAGCACCCCGGGACAGGGGGTTCACGATGAGCAGTTCTTC. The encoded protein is CASTPGQGVHDEQFF.

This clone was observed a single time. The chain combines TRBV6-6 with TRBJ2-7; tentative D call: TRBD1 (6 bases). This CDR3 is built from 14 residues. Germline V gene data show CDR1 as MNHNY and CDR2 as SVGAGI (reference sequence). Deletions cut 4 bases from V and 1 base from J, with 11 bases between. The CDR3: CASSFGQGSYEQYV. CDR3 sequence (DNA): TGTGCCAGCAGTTTTGGCCAGGGGTCCTACGAGCAGTACGTC.

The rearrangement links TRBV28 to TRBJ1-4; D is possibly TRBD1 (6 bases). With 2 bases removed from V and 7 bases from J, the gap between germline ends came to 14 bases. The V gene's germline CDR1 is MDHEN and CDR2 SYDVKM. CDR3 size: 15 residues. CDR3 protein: CASSLGGGGSEKLFF. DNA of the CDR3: TGTGCCAGCAGTTTAGGAGGGGGGGGGAGTGAAAAACTGTTTTTT.

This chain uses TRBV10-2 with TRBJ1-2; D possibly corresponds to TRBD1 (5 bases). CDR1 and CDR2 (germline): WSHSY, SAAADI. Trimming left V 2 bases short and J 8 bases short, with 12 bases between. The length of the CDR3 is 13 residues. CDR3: CASSEGGGGGYTF. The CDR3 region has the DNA TGCGCCAGCAGTGAGGGGGGGGGTGGCGGCTACACCTTC.

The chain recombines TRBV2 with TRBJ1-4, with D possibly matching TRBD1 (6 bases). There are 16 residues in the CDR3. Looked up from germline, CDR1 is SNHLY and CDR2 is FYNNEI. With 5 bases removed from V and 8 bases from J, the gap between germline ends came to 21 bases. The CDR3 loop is CASSSRSPGRGEKLFF. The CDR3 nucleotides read TGTGCCAGCAGTTCCAGATCCCCGGGAAGGGGGGAAAAACTGTTTTTT.

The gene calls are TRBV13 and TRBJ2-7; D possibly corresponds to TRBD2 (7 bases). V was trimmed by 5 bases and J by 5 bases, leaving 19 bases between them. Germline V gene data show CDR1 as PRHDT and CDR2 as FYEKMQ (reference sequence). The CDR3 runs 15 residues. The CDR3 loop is CASSRGARTGNEQYF. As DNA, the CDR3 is TGTGCCAGCAGCCGGGGGGCCCGAACAGGCAACGAGCAGTACTTC.

CDR3 in amino acids: CASSSGLAGYEQFF. The CDR3 DNA sequence: TGCGCCAGCAGCTCCGGACTAGCGGGATATGAGCAGTTCTTC. The V and J genes are TRBV5-1 and TRBJ2-1; the match to TRBD2 covers 12 bases. V trimming: 3 bases; J trimming: 8 bases; junction bases outside the gene matches: 3. The germline gives CDR1 SGHRS, CDR2 YFSETQ. CDR3 length: 14 amino acids.